This T cell receptor beta chain originates from a study of T cells after yellow fever vaccination. This clonotype was found many times. Its cognate antigen is unknown. TCRdb used MiXCR to reprocess the 5' RACE reads, holding one entry per CDR3 protein. The top ten clones hold approximately 0.59% of a sample with over 120,000 distinct CDR3 sequences, approximately 6.6% of them seen once. Study-wide points: Most clones from primary vaccination were detected again post-booster (almost 98% CD4, more than 85% CD8).

The TCR was taken from a man younger than 40 who received the YFV17D yellow fever vaccine. This sample comprised CD4+ T cells sorted from PBMCs, obtained 10 days after the yellow fever booster vaccination.

As DNA, the CDR3 is TGTGCCAGCAGCTTCTCGGAGACGACAGAAAACTATGGCTACACCTTC. This sequence encodes CASSFSETTENYGYTF. The chain links TRBV7-9 to TRBJ1-2, with D possibly being TRBD1 (5 bases). The V gene's germline CDR1 is SEHNR and CDR2 FQNEAQ (reference sequence). V was clipped by 3 bases and J by 2 bases, with 16 bases between them. The length of the CDR3 is 16 residues. The whole variable domain, filled in from reference TRBV7-9 and TRBJ1-2, reads DTGVSQNPRHKITKRGQNVTFRCDPISEHNRLYWYRQTLGQGPEFLTYFQNEAQLEKSRLLSDRFSAERPKGSFSTLEIQRTEQGDSAMYLCASSFSETTENYGYTFGSGTRLTVV.